This T cell receptor (beta chain) was recovered during a study of early T cells in non-severe SARS-CoV-2 infection. This clonotype has ten or more counts. Antigen: not known. Unique molecular identifiers (one per individual cDNA molecule) were attached. In TCRdb, the 5' RACE reads were re-called with MiXCR into one record per CDR3 protein. The sample lists 30,000 to 35,000 distinct CDR3 sequences; less than 8.5% were seen once. V shed 4 bases and J shed 3 bases, with 10 bases lying between them. This CDR3 has 14 amino acids. The germline V gene has CDR1 SNHLY and CDR2 FYNNEI. Overall study findings and caveats: VDJdb matching favored anti-spike CD8 responses, missing private and CD4 specificities.

The V gene is TRBV2, the J gene TRBJ2-1, with D possibly matching TRBD2 (5 bases). Material for sequencing was whole blood. The origin of this receptor is an adult who was a healthcare worker with PCR-confirmed SARS-CoV-2 infection or an uninfected control (not recorded which). CDR3 coding DNA: TGTGCCAGCAGTGTGTGGACTGGCTACAATGAGCAGTTCTTC. Amino acid sequence: CASSVWTGYNEQFF.